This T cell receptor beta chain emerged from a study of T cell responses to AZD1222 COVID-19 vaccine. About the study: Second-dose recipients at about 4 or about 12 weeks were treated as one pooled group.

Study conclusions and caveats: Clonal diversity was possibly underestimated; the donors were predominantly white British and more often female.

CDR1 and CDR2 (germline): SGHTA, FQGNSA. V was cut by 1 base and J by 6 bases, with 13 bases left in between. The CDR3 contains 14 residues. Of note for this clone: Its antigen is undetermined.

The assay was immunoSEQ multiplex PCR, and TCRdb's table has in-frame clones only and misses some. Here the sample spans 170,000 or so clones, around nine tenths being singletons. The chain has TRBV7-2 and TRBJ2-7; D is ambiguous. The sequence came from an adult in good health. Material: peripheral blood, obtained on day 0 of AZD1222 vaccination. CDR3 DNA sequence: TGTGCCAGCAGCTTAGAATGGGTTTCGGCCGAGCAGTACTTC. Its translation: CASSLEWVSAEQYF. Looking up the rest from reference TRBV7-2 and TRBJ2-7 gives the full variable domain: GAGVSQSPSNKVTEKGKDVELRCDPISGHTALYWYRQSLGQGLEFLIYFQGNSAPDKSGLPSDRFSAERTGGSVSTLTIQRTQQEDSAVYLCASSLEWVSAEQYFGPGTRLTVT.